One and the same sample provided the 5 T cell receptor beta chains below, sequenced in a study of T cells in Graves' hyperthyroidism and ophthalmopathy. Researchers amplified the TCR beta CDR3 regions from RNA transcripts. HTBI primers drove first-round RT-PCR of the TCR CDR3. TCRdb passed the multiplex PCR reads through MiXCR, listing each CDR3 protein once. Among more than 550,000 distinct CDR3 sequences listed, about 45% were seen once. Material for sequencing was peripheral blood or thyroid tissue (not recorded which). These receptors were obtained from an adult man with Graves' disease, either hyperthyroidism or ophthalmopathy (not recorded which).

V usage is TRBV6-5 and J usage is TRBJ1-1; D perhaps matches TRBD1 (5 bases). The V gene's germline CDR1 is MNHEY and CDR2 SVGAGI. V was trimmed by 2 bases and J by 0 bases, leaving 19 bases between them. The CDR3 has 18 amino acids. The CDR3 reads CASSYARDRRGLNTEAFF. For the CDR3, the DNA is TGTGCCAGCAGTTACGCCAGGGACCGACGCGGATTGAACACTGAAGCTTTCTTT.

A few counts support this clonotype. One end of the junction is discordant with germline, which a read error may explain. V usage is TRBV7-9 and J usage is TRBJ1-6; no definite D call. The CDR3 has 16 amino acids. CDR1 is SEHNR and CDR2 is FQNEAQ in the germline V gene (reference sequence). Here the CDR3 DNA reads TGCGCCAGCAGCCAAATGCTGGGCCGGGAGGGCTCACCCCTCCACTTT. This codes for CASSQMLGREGSPLHF.

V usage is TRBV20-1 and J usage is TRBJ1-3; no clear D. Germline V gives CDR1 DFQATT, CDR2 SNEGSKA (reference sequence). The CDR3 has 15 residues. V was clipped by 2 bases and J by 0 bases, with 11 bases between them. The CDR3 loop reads CSARSLASSGNTIYF. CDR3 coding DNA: TGCAGTGCTAGATCACTAGCGTCCTCTGGAAACACCATATATTTT.

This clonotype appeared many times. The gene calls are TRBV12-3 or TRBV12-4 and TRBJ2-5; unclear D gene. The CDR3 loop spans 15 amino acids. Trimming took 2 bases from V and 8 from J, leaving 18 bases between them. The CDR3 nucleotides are TGTGCCAGCAGTTTATTCGTGGCGGCCCAGGTAACCCAGTACTTC. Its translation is CASSLFVAAQVTQYF.

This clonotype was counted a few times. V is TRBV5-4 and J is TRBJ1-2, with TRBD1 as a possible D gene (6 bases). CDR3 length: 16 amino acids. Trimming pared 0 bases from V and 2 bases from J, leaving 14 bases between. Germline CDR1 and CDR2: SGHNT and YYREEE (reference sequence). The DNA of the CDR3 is TGTGCCAGCAGCTTGGGAGCACAGGGCACGAACTATGGCTACACCTTC. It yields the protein CASSLGAQGTNYGYTF.